The 29 T cell receptor beta chains below come from one sample, sequenced in a study of beta chain features in type 1 diabetes. The entirety of the isolated RNA underwent reverse transcription, so expressed TCRB transcripts were sequenced. The data were produced by immunoSEQ multiplex PCR, yet TCRdb's version contains in-frame clones alone and is incomplete. The table includes 120,000 to 150,000 clones, about 7.1% detected once. Sequencing used central memory CD4+ T cells from blood. All receptors come from a woman aged 30 to 39 in good health.

This chain connects TRBV28 to TRBJ2-7, with 9 positions matching TRBD1. V trimming: 5 bases; J trimming: 7 bases; junction bases outside the gene matches: 6. There are 13 residues in the CDR3. Germline V gene lookup returns CDR1 MDHEN and CDR2 SYDVKM. Written as DNA, the CDR3 is TGTGCCAGCAGTATACAGGGGGCGGGTGAGCAGTACTTC. Its protein product is CASSIQGAGEQYF.

The chain carries TRBV10-3 and TRBJ1-2; D perhaps matches TRBD1 (5 bases). The CDR3 sequence is 19 residues long. Germline V CDR1 and CDR2: ENHRY, SYGVKD. V dropped 6 bases and J dropped 2 bases, with 28 bases sitting between them. CDR3 coding DNA: TGTGCCATCAGCCGAGGGGTGGCTGGCGGAGGGGTGAGGAACTATGGCTACACCTTC. It is translated as CAISRGVAGGGVRNYGYTF.

This clone was recorded a few times. This rearrangement joins TRBV2 to TRBJ1-5; possibly TRBD1 for D (5 bases). Looked up from germline, CDR1 is SNHLY and CDR2 is FYNNEI. Trimming shortened V by 8 bases and J by 5 bases, and 13 bases separated the two germline ends. The CDR3 consists of 13 residues. The DNA of the CDR3 is TGTGCCAGCCTAGGGAGGGACGATCAGCCCCAGCATTTT. Translated, it gives CASLGRDDQPQHF. The whole variable domain, filled in from reference TRBV2 and TRBJ1-5, reads EPEVTQTPSHQVTQMGQEVILRCVPISNHLYFYWYRQILGQKVEFLVSFYNNEISEKSEIFDDQFSVERPDGSNFTLKIRSTKLEDSAMYFCASLGRDDQPQHFGDGTRLSIL.

This clone was seen more than once but under ten times. J is TRBJ1-2 and V is TRBV30; TRBD1 matches 7 bases. V was clipped by 8 bases and J by 2 bases; unmatched bases: 8. The CDR3 is 13 residues long. Looked up from germline, CDR1 is GTSNPN and CDR2 is SVGIG (reference sequence). The CDR3 nucleotides read TGTGCCCAGAGATGGGGACAGAACTATGGCTACACCTTC. Protein: CAQRWGQNYGYTF.

The table lists this clone with a few counts. CDR3 sequence: CAISEGDRGDQPQHF. DNA for the CDR3: TGTGCCATCAGTGAGGGGGACAGGGGCGATCAGCCCCAGCATTTT. This chain joins TRBV10-3 and TRBJ1-5, with 10 bases identical to TRBD1. There are 15 residues in the CDR3. Trimming cost V 2 bases and J 5 bases; bases outside gene matches: 3. Germline loops: CDR1 ENHRY, CDR2 SYGVKD.

The CDR3 reads CASSGGIWSSYNEQFF. The CDR3 bases are TGTGCCAGCAGTGGAGGGATATGGAGCTCCTACAATGAGCAGTTCTTC. This chain connects TRBV7-2 to TRBJ2-1; TRBD2 might be the D (6 bases). V lost 6 bases and J 0 bases, leaving 15 bases between the germline ends. There are 16 residues in the CDR3. Germline V lookup: CDR1 SGHTA, CDR2 FQGNSA.

In DNA form, the CDR3 reads TGTGCCAGCAGCTTCGAATCTGCGGGTTACGAGCAGTACTTC. It yields the protein CASSFESAGYEQYF. The chain has TRBV5-6 and TRBJ2-7; possible D gene TRBD2, 5 bases. Germline V gives CDR1 SGHDT, CDR2 YYEEEE. V lost 2 bases and J lost 4, with 13 bases in between. The CDR3 runs to 14 residues.

This clone was seen more than once but under ten times. This chain joins TRBV29-1 and TRBJ1-1, with D tentatively TRBD1 (6 bases). CDR1 is SQVTM and CDR2 is ANQGSEA in the germline V gene. The V end was cut by 3 bases, the J end by 4 bases, with 12 bases between. The CDR3 covers 13 residues. The CDR3 nucleotides are TGCAGCGTTGACAGGGGAGCTGGCACTGAAGCTTTCTTT. It specifies CSVDRGAGTEAFF.

This clone has just a few counts. The chain employs TRBV7-8 and TRBJ2-7, with D possibly being TRBD1 (5 bases). V was shortened by 5 bases and J by 8 bases, with 22 bases between the two germline ends. The CDR3 has 15 amino acids. Germline V gives CDR1 SGHVS, CDR2 FQNEAQ. The CDR3 sequence: CASSTRQTKGPKQYF. For the CDR3, the DNA is TGTGCCAGCAGCACGCGACAGACCAAGGGCCCTAAGCAGTACTTC. Drawing the rest from reference TRBV7-8 and TRBJ2-7, the complete variable domain is GAGVSQSPRYKVAKRGQDVALRCDPISGHVSLFWYQQALGQGPEFLTYFQNEAQLDKSGLPSDRFFAERPEGSVSTLKIQRTQQEDSAVYLCASSTRQTKGPKQYFGPGTRLTVT.

This clone has just a few counts. CDR3 sequence reads: CASSPIGNHYNEQFF. The CDR3 DNA reads as TGTGCCAGCTCACCAATCGGGAATCACTACAATGAGCAGTTCTTC. The gene calls are TRBV18 and TRBJ2-1; a possible D gene is TRBD2 (5 bases). The CDR3 totals 15 residues. Deletions cut 2 bases from V and 3 bases from J, with 11 bases between. Per the germline V gene, CDR1 is KGHSH and CDR2 is LQKENI.

The genes are TRBV11-2 and TRBJ2-1; 10 bases match TRBD2. This CDR3 is 15 amino acids long. The germline CDR1 and CDR2 sequences are SGHAT and FQNNGV. With 3 bases clipped from V and 5 bases from J, the junction kept 4 bases outside the gene matches. CDR3: CASSLSSGSHNEQFF. The CDR3 region has the DNA TGTGCCAGCAGCTTGTCTAGCGGGAGTCACAATGAGCAGTTCTTC. Combining the CDR3 with reference TRBV11-2 and TRBJ2-1 gives the whole variable domain EAGVAQSPRYKIIEKRQSVAFWCNPISGHATLYWYQQILGQGPKLLIQFQNNGVVDDSQLPKDRFSAERLKGVDSTLKIQPAKLEDSAVYLCASSLSSGSHNEQFFGPGTRLTVL.

The sample holds a few counts of this clone. The chain carries TRBV5-4 and TRBJ1-2, with D tentatively TRBD1 (6 bases). V was clipped by 4 bases and J by 4 bases, with 20 bases between them. The germline CDR1 and CDR2 sequences are SGHNT and YYREEE (reference sequence). The CDR3 is made up of 16 amino acids. CDR3 nucleotides: TGTGCCAGCAGCCAGGGAAGAACAGGGTTTGGCTATGGCTACACCTTC. Translation: CASSQGRTGFGYGYTF.

The chain couples TRBV5-1 to TRBJ1-6, with TRBD1 matching 7 bases. Germline trimming cut 4 bases from V and 8 bases from J; bases unmatched to any gene: 6. CDR3 length: 14 amino acids. The germline V gene encodes CDR1 SGHRS and CDR2 YFSETQ. CDR3 in amino acids: CASSTGTVDSPLHF. CDR3 DNA: TGCGCCAGCAGCACCGGGACAGTGGATTCACCCCTCCACTTT.

V and J are TRBV4-2 and TRBJ1-2; 9 nucleotides align to TRBD1. J lost 7 bases, V lost 0 bases, and 3 bases had no gene match. The CDR3 runs to 14 residues. Germline V CDR1 and CDR2: LGHNA, YNFKEQ. The CDR3 loop is CASSQETTGGGYTF. CDR3 nucleotides: TGTGCCAGCAGCCAAGAGACGACAGGGGGTGGCTACACCTTC.

The chain joins TRBV2 to TRBJ1-1; D perhaps matches TRBD1 (6 bases). The CDR3 has 13 amino acids. Trimming took 7 bases from V and 0 from J, leaving 9 bases between them. CDR1 and CDR2 (germline): SNHLY, FYNNEI. CDR3 amino acids: CASTGQLNTEAFF. The CDR3 DNA reads TGTGCCAGCACCGGACAGTTGAACACTGAAGCTTTCTTT.

This clone was counted only a few times. The chain is built from TRBV15 and TRBJ2-2; maybe TRBD2 (5 bases). CDR3 length: 20 residues. The germline V gene has CDR1 LNHNV and CDR2 YYDKDF (reference sequence). The V end lost 3 bases, the J end lost 1 base, and 24 bases lay between the germline ends. CDR3 region: CATSSLTRIATRRNTGELFF. In DNA form, the CDR3 reads TGTGCCACCAGCAGCCTCACCCGGATAGCGACAAGGAGGAACACCGGGGAGCTGTTTTTT.

This clone was found a few times. The gene calls are TRBV19 and TRBJ1-5; TRBD1 might be the D (6 bases). CDR3 length equals 14 residues. Per germline, CDR1 LNHDA and CDR2 SQIVND (reference sequence). Trimming stripped 4 bases from V and 2 bases from J, with 9 bases between. The CDR3 loop is CASSTSGGNQPQHF. The DNA for the CDR3 is TGTGCCAGTAGTACCTCAGGGGGCAATCAGCCCCAGCATTTT.

This clone has just a few counts. The rearrangement links TRBV7-6 to TRBJ2-5, with D possibly TRBD1 on 5 matching bases. The CDR3 runs 14 residues. V shed 5 bases and J shed 2 bases, with 12 bases lying between them. CDR1 and CDR2 (germline): SGHVS, FNYEAQ. CDR3 residues: CASSNGQGQETQYF. As DNA, the CDR3 is TGTGCCAGCAGCAACGGACAAGGACAAGAGACCCAGTACTTC.

This clone was seen only a few times. The rearrangement links TRBV7-2 to TRBJ1-2; TRBD1 matches at 10 bases. CDR1 and CDR2 (germline): SGHTA, FQGNSA. With V trimmed by 5 bases and J by 6 bases, 6 bases remained unmatched. CDR3 length equals 14 residues. Here the CDR3 reads CASSKTGQGNGYTF. As DNA, the CDR3 is TGTGCCAGCAGCAAAACGGGACAGGGGAATGGCTACACCTTC. Drawing the rest from reference TRBV7-2 and TRBJ1-2, the complete variable domain is GAGVSQSPSNKVTEKGKDVELRCDPISGHTALYWYRQSLGQGLEFLIYFQGNSAPDKSGLPSDRFSAERTGGSVSTLTIQRTQQEDSAVYLCASSKTGQGNGYTFGSGTRLTVV.

The sample holds many counts of this clone. V is TRBV7-9 and J is TRBJ1-1; D unresolved. V lost 0 bases and J 8 bases, leaving 13 bases between the germline ends. The CDR3 sequence is 14 residues long. CDR1 and CDR2 from the germline V gene are SEHNR and FQNEAQ (reference sequence). Here the CDR3 DNA reads TGTGCCAGCAGCTTAGCGACTACCTCGGGGGAAGCTTTCTTT. It translates to CASSLATTSGEAFF.

There are a few counts of this clone. J is TRBJ2-7 and V is TRBV28, with 16 bases matching TRBD2. V gave up 7 bases and J gave up 5 bases; unmatched junction bases: 8. Germline V gene data show CDR1 as MDHEN and CDR2 as SYDVKM. There are 16 residues in the CDR3. The CDR3 sequence: CASTGGLAGGLHEQYF. In DNA form, the CDR3 reads TGTGCCAGCACTGGGGGACTAGCGGGAGGGTTACACGAGCAGTACTTC.

The CDR3 DNA reads TGTGCCAGCAGTGAATACGGAGGAAGCAATGAGCAGTTCTTC. This sequence encodes CASSEYGGSNEQFF. The chain has TRBV2 and TRBJ2-1; a weak D match, TRBD2 (5 bases). Between the trimmed V and J ends, which lost 2 bases and 6 bases, there was a span of 11 bases. The V gene's germline CDR1 is SNHLY and CDR2 FYNNEI. There are 14 residues in the CDR3.

This clone has more than one count but fewer than ten. The chain joins TRBV7-2 to TRBJ2-5; 9 positions match TRBD2. Germline-derived CDR1 and CDR2 are SGHTA and FQGNSA. The CDR3 extends over 15 amino acids. After removal of 1 base from V and 4 bases from J, the junction contained 4 bases not matched to a gene. The CDR3 nucleotides are TGTGCCAGCAGCTTAGTTAGCGGGAGTCTAGAGACCCAGTACTTC. Translating gives CASSLVSGSLETQYF. Full variable domain (missing parts from reference TRBV7-2 and TRBJ2-5): GAGVSQSPSNKVTEKGKDVELRCDPISGHTALYWYRQSLGQGLEFLIYFQGNSAPDKSGLPSDRFSAERTGGSVSTLTIQRTQQEDSAVYLCASSLVSGSLETQYFGPGTRLLVL.

This chain uses TRBV5-1 with TRBJ1-1; D is perhaps TRBD1 (6 bases). Trimming cost V 0 bases and J 3 bases, with 9 bases left between them. The CDR3 extends over 14 amino acids. Germline-derived CDR1 and CDR2 are SGHRS and YFSETQ. CDR3 loop: CASSLEGGDTEAFF. In nucleotides, the CDR3 is TGCGCCAGCAGCTTGGAAGGGGGGGACACTGAAGCTTTCTTT.

CDR3 DNA: TGTGCCACCAGAGGGGGCAAGGATCAGCCCCAGCATTTT. This sequence encodes CATRGGKDQPQHF. The chain couples TRBV6-1 to TRBJ1-5; 7 bases fit TRBD1. J gave up 5 bases and V 10 bases, and 8 bases lay outside the gene matches. Germline CDR1 MNHNS, CDR2 SASEGT. The CDR3 is 13 amino acids.

This clone was seen many times. The chain links TRBV6-6 to TRBJ2-5; D perhaps matches TRBD1 (6 bases). With 7 bases removed from V and 7 bases from J, the gap between germline ends came to 16 bases. Per the germline V gene, CDR1 is MNHNY and CDR2 is SVGAGI (reference sequence). The CDR3 totals 13 residues. The CDR3 loop is CASNDPGQLTQYF. In DNA, the CDR3 is TGTGCCAGCAACGACCCAGGACAGTTGACCCAGTACTTC.

This clone was seen a handful of times. The genes are TRBV2 and TRBJ2-7; TRBD1 matches at 8 bases. The CDR3 loop spans 12 amino acids. V lost 6 bases to trimming and J lost 6 bases; unmatched junction nucleotides: 4. In germline, CDR1 is SNHLY, CDR2 FYNNEI. For the CDR3, the DNA is TGTGCCAGCAGAGACGACAGGGGCGAGCAGTACTTC. As protein: CASRDDRGEQYF.

V gene TRBV18 combines with J gene TRBJ2-3; 14 bases line up with TRBD2. This CDR3 has 17 residues. CDR1 and CDR2 from the germline V gene are KGHSH and LQKENI. With V trimmed by 4 bases and J by 6 bases, 9 bases remained unmatched. The CDR3 DNA sequence: TGTGCCAGCTCACTTGGGACTAGCGGGAGCGGCTTCGATACGCAGTATTTT. Protein product: CASSLGTSGSGFDTQYF.

This clone was counted between two and nine times. The chain carries TRBV7-3 and TRBJ1-2, with D possibly matching TRBD1 (5 bases). This CDR3 has 14 amino acids. CDR1 and CDR2 (germline): SGHTA, FQGTGA. Deletions cut 1 base from V and 7 bases from J, with 13 bases between. CDR3 amino acids: CASSLNPGTSGYTF. Here the CDR3 DNA reads TGTGCCAGCAGCTTAAACCCCGGGACTTCTGGCTACACCTTC.